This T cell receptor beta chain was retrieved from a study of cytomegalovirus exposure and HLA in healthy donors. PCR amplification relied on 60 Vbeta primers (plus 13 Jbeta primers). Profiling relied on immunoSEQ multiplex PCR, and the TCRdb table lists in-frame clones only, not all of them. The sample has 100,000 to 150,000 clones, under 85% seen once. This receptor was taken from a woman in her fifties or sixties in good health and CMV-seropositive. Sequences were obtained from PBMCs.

CDR3 region: CASSPTSGGLPPQFF. CDR3 DNA: TGTGCCAGCAGCCCTACTAGCGGGGGACTTCCCCCCCAGTTCTTC. V gene TRBV11-3 combines with J gene TRBJ2-1; 11 bases line up with TRBD2. The CDR3 is made up of 15 amino acids. Germline CDR1 reads SGHNT; CDR2 reads YENEEA. V was clipped by 5 bases and J by 13 bases; unmatched bases: 13.